This paragraph covers one T cell receptor (beta chain) sequence. The data are from a study of T cell changes during pregnancy in multiple sclerosis. Germline V gene lookup returns CDR1 SNHLY and CDR2 FYNNEI. V lost 4 bases to trimming and J lost 5 bases, with 11 bases between them. The CDR3 length is 14 residues. Data came from immunoSEQ multiplex PCR; TCRdb stores just in-frame clones and leaves some out. The table records roughly 37,000 clones, 91% of them present only once. The clonotype was recovered from a female donor in good health, enrolled as a control in a pregnancy study. The chain couples TRBV2 to TRBJ2-2; D ambiguous. Sequenced material: CD4+ T cells from peripheral blood mononuclear cells, taken in the second trimester of pregnancy. CDR3 nucleotide sequence: TGTGCCAGCAGTGTGAGGCAATTAACCGGGGAGCTGTTTTTT. Encoded protein: CASSVRQLTGELFF.